Here is one T cell receptor (beta chain) with its context. Its cognate antigen is unknown. Trimming cost V 10 bases and J 5 bases; bases outside gene matches: 7. Germline V gene lookup returns CDR1 SEHNR and CDR2 FQNEAQ (reference sequence). The CDR3 sequence is 13 residues long. The data were obtained in a study of somatic mutations in cytotoxic T cells in rheumatoid arthritis. Study-level information: Collection of patient blood (30 ml EDTA) took place right after diagnosis, before any treatment.

The assay was immunoSEQ multiplex PCR, and TCRdb's table has in-frame clones only and misses some. Of about 20,000 clones in the sample, 85% were seen once. Whole-study findings and limits: There was no knowledge of the antigen targets of the expanded CD8+ clones. Within the rheumatoid arthritis patients, CD8+ clonality went up as age increased (Spearman r ~ 0.47). The same was not true of the healthy controls. Nobody adjusted the slight TRBV07 underrepresentation in rheumatoid arthritis patients for multiple comparisons.

The sample comprised CD8+ T cells sorted from blood. The gene calls are TRBV7-9 and TRBJ2-5; TRBD2 agrees at 10 bases. The sequence was collected from a woman aged 40 to 55 with rheumatoid arthritis. The CDR3 is CAIPGLAMETQYF. The CDR3 DNA sequence: TGTGCCATACCGGGACTAGCGATGGAGACCCAGTACTTC.